This is a list of T cell receptor beta chains from one sample in a study of cytomegalovirus exposure and HLA in healthy donors. Clones were sequenced by immunoSEQ multiplex PCR, and TCRdb holds only the in-frame ones, with some missing. The profile shows about 230,000 clones, just under 80% of them singletons. Sequenced: PBMCs. The receptor source for this set is a boy younger than 18 in good health and CMV-seronegative. The CDR3 runs from the conserved cysteine through the conserved F or W. The D gene is left open where the match is weak. Clone sizes are given selectively: once, few, many, or a class where the clone is expanded.

size,D,V,J,DNA,CDR3
NA,NA,TRBV6-1,TRBJ1-5,TGTGCCAGCAGGACCCTGACGGGTCAGCCCCAGCATTTT,CASRTLTGQPQHF
NA,NA,TRBV11-3,TRBJ2-7,TGTGCCAGCAGCTTTGGGGGGGGGCGAAACGAGCAGTACTTC,CASSFGGGRNEQYF
NA,NA,TRBV7-2,TRBJ1-3,TGTGCCAGCAGCTTAACAGGGTACTCTGGAAACACCATATATTTT,CASSLTGYSGNTIYF
NA,NA,TRBV25-1,TRBJ2-1,TGTGCCAGTTCCTTCGGGGGAGCCTACAATGAGCAGTTCTTC,CASSFGGAYNEQFF
NA,NA,TRBV6-5,TRBJ2-7,TGTGCCAGCAGCCCAAGCGGAGACGAGCAGTACTTC,CASSPSGDEQYF
NA,NA,TRBV7-2,TRBJ1-2,TGTGCCAGCAGCTTGACCACGGGGGGCTATGGCTACACCTTC,CASSLTTGGYGYTF
NA,NA,TRBV30,TRBJ1-2,TGTGCCTGGAGTGTTTTGACAGCTAACTATGGCTACACCTTC,CAWSVLTANYGYTF
NA,TRBD1,TRBV19,TRBJ2-2,TGTGCCAGTCTAGACAGGGTGAACGGGGAGCTGTTTTTT,CASLDRVNGELFF
NA,TRBD1,TRBV30,TRBJ2-7,TGTGCCTGGAGTCTCTCATGGGGGGACAGGGCTACCTACGAGCAGTACTTC,CAWSLSWGDRATYEQYF
NA,NA,TRBV5-1,TRBJ2-5,TGCGCCAGCAGAGAGGGCAGCAATTTCCGTGCGACCCAGTACTTC,CASREGSNFRATQYF
NA,NA,TRBV21-1,TRBJ2-1,TGTGCCAGCAGCAAAACCATATCTAGCGGGGGGGACTCCTACAATGAGCAGTTCTTC,CASSKTISSGGDSYNEQFF
NA,NA,TRBV20-1,TRBJ2-1,TGCAGTGCTAGACAGGGTCGGCAGTTCTTC,CSARQGRQFF
NA,NA,TRBV29-1,TRBJ2-7,TGCAGCGCCGTTACAGGGACGGGTAACGAGCAGTACTTC,CSAVTGTGNEQYF
NA,TRBD1,TRBV18,TRBJ1-3,TGTGCCAGCTCACTACAGGGGGCGAGTGGAAACACCATATATTTT,CASSLQGASGNTIYF
NA,TRBD1,TRBV19,TRBJ1-4,TGTGCCAGTAGTCTCGGACAGGTAGATGAAAAACTGTTTTTT,CASSLGQVDEKLFF
once,TRBD1,TRBV5-1,TRBJ1-6,TGCGCCAGCAGCATCGCCGCCGGGACAGGGGTTAATTCACCCCTCCACTTT,CASSIAAGTGVNSPLHF
NA,TRBD2,TRBV2,TRBJ2-3,TGTGCCAGCAGGGGGGACTGGAGCGGGAGTGGCGATACGCAGTATTTT,CASRGDWSGSGDTQYF
NA,NA,TRBV29-1,TRBJ2-7,TGCAGCGTTGGGGTAGCATACGAGCAGTACTTC,CSVGVAYEQYF
few,NA,TRBV6-6,TRBJ2-7,TGTGCCAGCAGTCTCCGACTGGAAGGCGAGCAGTACTTC,CASSLRLEGEQYF
NA,TRBD1,TRBV5-4,TRBJ2-2,TGTGCCAGCAGCCCGGACAGGGGACGCTTCGGGGAGCTGTTTTTT,CASSPDRGRFGELFF
once,NA,TRBV7-9,TRBJ1-1,TGTGCCAGCAGCTCGACGGACAGATCGAGGACTGAAGCTTTCTTT,CASSSTDRSRTEAFF
NA,NA,TRBV27,TRBJ1-2,TGTGCCAGCAGTTTCCTAAAATTGGACAGATCTAACTATGGCTACACCTTC,CASSFLKLDRSNYGYTF
NA,NA,TRBV7-8,TRBJ2-1,TGTGCCAGCAGCTTAAGCGCGGAGCAGTTCTTC,CASSLSAEQFF
NA,NA,TRBV11-3,TRBJ2-7,TGTGCCAGCAGCTTAGCGGGACAATCCATCTACGAGCAGTACTTC,CASSLAGQSIYEQYF
few,TRBD1,TRBV11-3,TRBJ2-1,TGTGCCAGCAGCCGGACAGGGAGCTCCTACAATGAGCAGTTCTTC,CASSRTGSSYNEQFF
NA,NA,TRBV6-6,TRBJ2-1,TGTGCCAGCACTCGAGGGGGGGGGAGGGCCGGCAATGAGCAGTTCTTC,CASTRGGGRAGNEQFF
NA,TRBD2,TRBV5-4,TRBJ2-2,TGTGCCAGCAGCGTGACTAGCGGGGCCGGGACCGGGGAGCTGTTTTTT,CASSVTSGAGTGELFF
NA,TRBD1,TRBV9,TRBJ2-7,TGTGCCAGCAGCTTACAGGGGGCCCCCTACGAGCAGTACTTC,CASSLQGAPYEQYF
NA,NA,TRBV10-3,TRBJ1-1,TGTGCCATCAGTGAGTCGGCGGTCGAGACCACTGAAGCTTTCTTT,CAISESAVETTEAFF
few,TRBD1,TRBV7-9,TRBJ2-1,TGTGCCAGCAGCGCGAGGGGACAGGGAATAATCAATGAGCAGTTCTTC,CASSARGQGIINEQFF
few,NA,TRBV11-3,TRBJ1-4,TGTGCCAGCAGCTCCTCGGACAGAATACGTGGTGAAAAACTGTTTTTT,CASSSSDRIRGEKLFF
NA,NA,TRBV19,TRBJ1-5,TGTGCCAGTAGTATCGGAGGGCACTGGTATCAGCCCCAGCATTTT,CASSIGGHWYQPQHF
few,TRBD2,TRBV5-4,TRBJ2-1,TGTGCCAGCAGCCCCGGGACTAGCGGGGCTCTGGCCTACAATGAGCAGTTCTTC,CASSPGTSGALAYNEQFF
NA,NA,TRBV5-5,TRBJ1-1,TGTGCCAGCAGCTTGGGAGCAGGGAACGGGGGTGAAGCTTTCTTT,CASSLGAGNGGEAFF